Below, 21 T cell receptor beta chains from the same sample are listed, as sequenced in a study of low-dose radiotherapy and immunotherapy resistance in tumors. Time point meaning: before trial treatment. Amplification, which lasted roughly 20 PCR cycles, used a constant-region primer and V-primer adapter to amplify TCRs. TCRdb reprocessed the reads with MiXCR, giving one entry per CDR3 protein. The sample lists about 50,000 distinct CDR3 sequences; 10% to 15% were seen once. Sequenced material: PBMCs, taken before treatment. The receptor source for this set is a female donor with ovarian cancer.

This clonotype was seen repeatedly, ten times or more. The rearrangement uses TRBV5-4 and TRBJ1-1; D may be TRBD1 (6 bases). Trimming removed 0 bases at V and 4 bases at J, with 7 bases between. Germline assignment: CDR1 SGHNT and CDR2 YYREEE (reference sequence). This CDR3 has 13 amino acids. CDR3 loop: CASSLVGATEAFF. The CDR3 DNA sequence: TGTGCCAGCAGCTTGGTGGGGGCCACTGAAGCTTTCTTT.

This clonotype appeared many times. The chain combines TRBV4-1 with TRBJ1-5, with D maybe TRBD1 (5 bases). Trimming took off 6 bases at V and 2 bases at J, with 14 bases between the two ends. This CDR3 is built from 15 residues. Germline V gene sequence: CDR1 MGHRA, CDR2 YSYEKL. The CDR3: CASRTGGSGNQPQHF. CDR3 nucleotide sequence: TGCGCCAGCAGGACGGGGGGTTCGGGCAATCAGCCCCAGCATTTT.

This clonotype is categorized as medium-sized. This chain links TRBV5-6 with TRBJ2-3; 9 bases map to TRBD1. Trimming took 3 bases from V and 2 from J; bases not matched to a gene: 22. CDR1 is SGHDT and CDR2 is YYEEEE in the germline V gene. The CDR3 is 21 residues long. The CDR3 loop reads CASSSPGTGPQSATFTDTQYF. The DNA for the CDR3 is TGTGCCAGCAGCTCCCCCGGGACAGGGCCGCAGTCCGCCACCTTCACAGATACGCAGTATTTT.

The genes are TRBV5-1 and TRBJ2-7; either TRBD1 or TRBD2 may supply D (5 bases each). Germline loops: CDR1 SGHRS, CDR2 YFSETQ. V dropped 5 bases and J dropped 4 bases, with 22 bases sitting between them. The length of the CDR3 is 16 residues. The CDR3 sequence is CASSRDPGTGLYEQYF. The DNA for the CDR3 is TGCGCCAGCAGTAGAGACCCCGGGACGGGGCTATACGAGCAGTACTTC.

This clonotype occurred many times. The rearrangement joins TRBV5-6 to TRBJ2-7; 13 bases match TRBD2. The CDR3 consists of 14 residues. J was trimmed by 6 bases and V by 5 bases; bases with no gene match: 5. Germline V CDR1 and CDR2: SGHDT, YYEEEE. The CDR3 reads CASRRTSGGGEQYF. The DNA for the CDR3 is TGTGCCAGCAGACGGACTAGCGGGGGTGGCGAGCAGTACTTC.

This clonotype was recorded many times. This chain links TRBV5-6 with TRBJ2-3, with D unclear. Germline CDR1 and CDR2: SGHDT and YYEEEE. Trimming took 5 bases from V and 2 from J, leaving 9 bases between them. CDR3 size: 13 residues. CDR3 sequence reads: CASRAGVTDTQYF. The CDR3 nucleotides read TGTGCCAGCAGGGCAGGAGTCACAGATACGCAGTATTTT. Based on the CDR3 plus reference TRBV5-6 and TRBJ2-3, the full variable domain is DAGVTQSPTHLIKTRGQQVTLRCSPKSGHDTVSWYQQALGQGPQFIFQYYEEEERQRGNFPDRFSGHQFPNYSSELNVNALLLGDSALYLCASRAGVTDTQYFGPGTRLTVL.

This clonotype was seen at least ten times. The chain combines TRBV5-8 with TRBJ1-5, with TRBD1 matching 9 bases. V trimming: 4 bases; J trimming: 7 bases; junction bases outside the gene matches: 9. Germline CDR1 and CDR2: SGHTS and YDEGEE. The length of the CDR3 is 15 residues. CDR3 protein: CASSAGTGSWQPQHF. The DNA of the CDR3 is TGTGCCAGCAGCGCCGGGACAGGGTCTTGGCAGCCCCAGCATTTT.

On this clonotype itself: This sequence is one base from a far larger clone and is likely a read error. The rearrangement uses TRBV9 and TRBJ2-1, with D perhaps matching TRBD1 (6 bases). This CDR3 is 14 amino acids long. Looked up from germline, CDR1 is SGDLS and CDR2 is YYNGEE. The CDR3 nucleotides read TGCGCCAGCAGCAGGGTCCAGGGGTCCTACGAGCAGTTCTTC. Its translation is CASSRVQGSYEQFF. The full variable domain, completed using reference TRBV9 and TRBJ2-1, is DSGVTQTPKHLITATGQRVTLRCSPRSGDLSVYWYQQSLDQGLQFLIQYYNGEERAKGNILERFSAQQFPDLHSELNLSSLELGDSALYFCASSRVQGSYEQFFGPGTRLTVL.

The CDR3 DNA follows: TGTGCCAGCAGCTTGGCCGCGGGGCTTGGAAACGAGCAGTACTTC. Translation: CASSLAAGLGNEQYF. This rearrangement joins TRBV5-4 to TRBJ2-7; D may be TRBD2 (6 bases). The ends were cut back, 0 bases at V and 5 bases at J, with 15 bases in the middle. The CDR3 totals 15 residues. Germline V gene lookup returns CDR1 SGHNT and CDR2 YYREEE (reference sequence). The complete variable domain, with remaining parts taken from reference TRBV5-4 and TRBJ2-7, reads ETGVTQSPTHLIKTRGQQVTLRCSSQSGHNTVSWYQQALGQGPQFIFQYYREEENGRGNFPPRFSGLQFPNYSSELNVNALELDDSALYLCASSLAAGLGNEQYFGPGTRLTVT.

This clonotype was seen at least ten times. A junction end diverges from the germline sequence, so it may reflect a read error. The chain employs TRBV7-7 and TRBJ2-2, with a possible D match to TRBD1 (6 bases). Germline-derived CDR1 and CDR2 are SSHAT and FNYEAQ (reference sequence). The CDR3 length is 17 residues. The CDR3 DNA reads as TGTGCTAGCAGCCCCAGGTCGACAGGATCGAACACCGGGGAGCTGTTTTTT. Translating gives CASSPRSTGSNTGELFF.

This clonotype was observed at least ten times. The chain is built from TRBV4-1 and TRBJ2-7, with 7 bases aligning to TRBD1. Trimming at V came to 4 bases and at J to 0 bases, leaving 3 bases not matched to a gene. The CDR3 loop spans 14 amino acids. Germline V CDR1 and CDR2: MGHRA, YSYEKL. As DNA, the CDR3 is TGCGCCAGCAGCCCCCGGGACAGCTCCTACGAGCAGTACTTC. This codes for CASSPRDSSYEQYF.

This clonotype has at least ten counts. The chain recombines TRBV10-3 with TRBJ1-3; 9 positions match TRBD1. The J segment lost 6 bases and the V segment lost 6 bases, leaving 6 bases of the junction unmatched. Germline values: CDR1 ENHRY, CDR2 SYGVKD. The CDR3 sequence is 14 residues long. The CDR3 here is CAIRGQGFANTIYF. CDR3 coding DNA: TGTGCCATCAGGGGACAGGGTTTTGCAAACACCATATATTTT.

The sample holds many counts of this clonotype. The chain joins TRBV28 to TRBJ2-1; TRBD2 aligns across 8 bases. This CDR3 has 16 amino acids. V gave up 7 bases and J gave up 2 bases; unmatched junction bases: 10. Germline CDR1 is MDHEN and CDR2 is SYDVKM. Written as DNA, the CDR3 is TGTGCCAGCACGAACCCGGGGGGGGTGACCTACAATGAGCAGTTCTTC. Translated: CASTNPGGVTYNEQFF.

This clonotype was seen at least ten times. V gene TRBV20-1 combines with J gene TRBJ1-2; unclear D gene. V was cut by 0 bases and J by 1 base, with 9 bases left in between. In germline, CDR1 is DFQATT, CDR2 SNEGSKA (reference sequence). The CDR3 is 14 residues long. CDR3 residues: CSARDGGHNYGYTF. The CDR3 nucleotides read TGCAGTGCTAGAGATGGAGGGCATAACTATGGCTACACCTTC.

In its sample, this clonotype was seen many times. This rearrangement joins TRBV20-1 to TRBJ2-1; D is possibly TRBD1 or TRBD2 (6 bases each). This CDR3 has 14 amino acids. V lost 0 bases and J 8 bases, leaving 14 bases between the germline ends. The germline V gene encodes CDR1 DFQATT and CDR2 SNEGSKA (reference sequence). Here the CDR3 reads CSARERGAGDEQFF. The CDR3, as DNA: TGCAGTGCTAGAGAAAGGGGGGCCGGAGATGAGCAGTTCTTC.

The sample holds many counts of this clonotype. This chain connects TRBV6-7 to TRBJ2-7; maybe TRBD2 (5 bases). TRBV6-7 is an open reading frame, and its role is uncertain. The V end lost 5 bases, the J end lost 7 bases, and 15 bases lay between the germline ends. The CDR3 length is 13 residues. Here the CDR3 reads CASSSRTPGEQYF. The DNA of the CDR3 is TGTGCCAGCAGTAGCAGGACTCCGGGGGAGCAGTACTTC.

Judged by abundance, this clonotype is medium-sized. The V gene is TRBV9, the J gene TRBJ2-2, with 10 bases aligning to TRBD1. V lost 4 bases and J lost 4; bases outside the gene matches: 4. The CDR3 runs 15 residues. The germline V gene encodes CDR1 SGDLS and CDR2 YYNGEE. In DNA form, the CDR3 reads TGTGCCAGCAGCCCCGGGACAGGGGTCACCGGGGAGCTGTTTTTT. Its translation is CASSPGTGVTGELFF.

This clonotype was recorded many times. The rearrangement joins TRBV10-3 to TRBJ2-7, with D possibly being TRBD2 (5 bases). CDR1 is ENHRY and CDR2 is SYGVKD in the germline V gene. Trimming removed 8 bases from V and 2 bases from J, with 13 bases in between. The CDR3 runs to 13 residues. CDR3 sequence (DNA): TGTGCCATCCAAGTCGGGGATCCCTACGAGCAGTACTTC. Protein: CAIQVGDPYEQYF.

This clonotype was detected a few times. The genes are TRBV11-2 and TRBJ2-3; D tentatively reads TRBD1 or TRBD2 (5 bases each). The germline CDR1 and CDR2 sequences are SGHAT and FQNNGV. This CDR3 has 16 residues. The V gene lost 5 bases and the J gene lost 6 bases, with 21 bases spanning the gap. The CDR3 sequence is CASSPVRGESPDTQYF. For the CDR3, the DNA is TGTGCCAGCAGCCCCGTTAGGGGAGAGTCCCCCGATACGCAGTATTTT.

Many counts were recorded for this clonotype. The gene calls are TRBV6-1 and TRBJ1-5; D remains ambiguous. Between the trimmed V and J ends, which lost 6 bases and 4 bases, there was a span of 4 bases. The CDR3 has 11 amino acids. In germline, CDR1 is MNHNS, CDR2 SASEGT. CDR3 DNA sequence: TGTGCCAGCAGCGCGAATCAGCCCCAGCATTTT. Protein sequence: CASSANQPQHF.

This clonotype has a count of ten or more. The chain carries TRBV24-1 and TRBJ1-6; tentative D call: TRBD1 (5 bases). The length of the CDR3 is 16 residues. Germline V gives CDR1 KGHDR, CDR2 SFDVKD. With 4 bases removed from V and 5 bases from J, the gap between germline ends came to 14 bases. The CDR3 nucleotides are TGTGCCACCAGTGACCCAGCGGAGGGGAATAATTCACCCCTCCACTTT. Translating gives CATSDPAEGNNSPLHF.